Shown below are 17 T cell receptor beta chains from a single sample sequenced in a study of vaccination and CD4 T cells after COVID-19. Their specific antigens are unknown. Time point meaning: late sampling 161 to 241 days after vaccination in a few convalescent patients. This sample's treatment: roughly ten-day PBMC culture with coronavirus spike peptide pools or control peptides (ViraFEST assay). Scientists ran DNA taken from cultured CD4+ T cells through the Oncomine TCR Beta short-read assay for sequencing. A single record per CDR3 protein comes from TCRdb applying MiXCR to the PCR reads. The sample yields around 26,000 distinct CDR3 sequences, 40% to 45% seen once. Material: CD4+ T cells from blood, cultured in vitro, obtained about 7 months after SARS-CoV-2 vaccination. The receptors were sampled from a human donor who had recovered from COVID-19.

V gene TRBV30 combines with J gene TRBJ2-7; 8 bases are shared with TRBD1. This CDR3 is 15 amino acids long. Germline trimming cut 5 bases from V and 2 bases from J; bases unmatched to any gene: 11. Germline values: CDR1 GTSNPN, CDR2 SVGIG (reference sequence). The CDR3 here is CAWALRDRTPYEQYF. The CDR3 nucleotides are TGTGCCTGGGCCCTTCGGGACAGGACCCCCTACGAGCAGTACTTC.

The rearrangement uses TRBV20-1 and TRBJ2-6; 9 bases match TRBD1. V dropped 6 bases and J dropped 1; count of bases not matched to a gene: 7. The CDR3 spans 16 residues. Germline V CDR1 and CDR2: DFQATT, SNEGSKA (reference sequence). The CDR3 DNA is TGCAGTGCCTACGACAGGGGGGATTCTGGGGCCAACGTCCTGACTTTC. Translated, it gives CSAYDRGDSGANVLTF.

V gene TRBV19 combines with J gene TRBJ1-5; D call uncertain. Trimming pared 5 bases from V and 6 bases from J, leaving 11 bases between. Germline lookup yields CDR1 LNHDA and CDR2 SQIVND (reference sequence). The CDR3 is 13 residues long. DNA for the CDR3: TGTGCCAGTAGTTGGCAGGAGAGTCAGCCCCAGCATTTT. It specifies CASSWQESQPQHF.

This clonotype has a handful of counts. The V gene is TRBV20-1, the J gene TRBJ2-7; 8 bases match TRBD1. Germline loops: CDR1 DFQATT, CDR2 SNEGSKA (reference sequence). V dropped 6 bases and J dropped 7; count of bases not matched to a gene: 8. This CDR3 comprises 12 residues. CDR3 sequence: CSASGQGGEQYF. DNA of the CDR3: TGCAGTGCGAGTGGACAGGGTGGAGAGCAGTACTTC.

The CDR3 protein is CASRGRQGIETQYF. CDR3 DNA sequence: TGTGCCAGCAGGGGTCGACAGGGGATCGAGACCCAGTACTTC. The chain has TRBV28 and TRBJ2-5; 8 nucleotides align to TRBD1. The length of the CDR3 is 14 residues. Looked up from germline, CDR1 is MDHEN and CDR2 is SYDVKM. Losses at the gene ends were 6 bases for V and 5 bases for J; bases not matched to a gene: 8.

This chain connects TRBV5-4 to TRBJ1-2; D perhaps matches TRBD1 (5 bases). The V gene lost 4 bases and the J gene lost 7 bases, with 14 bases spanning the gap. There are 13 residues in the CDR3. From germline, CDR1 is SGHNT and CDR2 YYREEE (reference sequence). DNA for the CDR3: TGTGCCAGCAGCCCCTCAGGGACTCCTGGCTACACCTTC. Residues: CASSPSGTPGYTF.

The J gene is TRBJ2-1, the V gene TRBV6-1; 14 nucleotides line up with TRBD2. After removal of 5 bases from V and 1 base from J, the junction contained 10 bases not matched to a gene. The V gene's germline CDR1 is MNHNS and CDR2 SASEGT. The CDR3 is made up of 19 amino acids. Here the CDR3 DNA reads TGTGCCAGCAGTCCCCCGGGGACTAGCGGGAGTGTATCCTACAATGAGCAGTTCTTC. Amino acids: CASSPPGTSGSVSYNEQFF.

In regard to this clonotype: No DNA is shown, since the ends of the CDR3 on it are uncertain; the CDR3 is the one TCRdb lists. The rearrangement uses TRBV7-5 and TRBJ2-7; the table's D gene call, TRBD1, was not cross checked with the DNA. TRBV7-5 is an annotated pseudogene. A total of 16 residues make up the CDR3, ends included. The CDR3 protein is CISVSEAFTRGSILYF.

The V and J genes are TRBV6-2 or TRBV6-3 and TRBJ2-1; TRBD1 matches 8 bases. CDR3 length: 14 amino acids. The germline gives CDR1 MNHEY, CDR2 SVGEGT. With V trimmed by 7 bases and J by 7 bases, 9 bases remained unmatched. CDR3 amino acids: CASTGQGVGNEQFF. CDR3 bases: TGTGCCAGCACCGGACAGGGCGTGGGGAATGAGCAGTTCTTC.

The chain joins TRBV4-1 to TRBJ1-4; maybe TRBD1 (6 bases). Trimming pared 8 bases from V and 10 bases from J, leaving 20 bases between. The germline V gene has CDR1 MGHRA and CDR2 YSYEKL. This CDR3 comprises 14 residues. CDR3 coding DNA: TGCGCCAGCCAAGGGGGAGCCTTCGTGGGAAAACTGTTTTTT. Translation gives CASQGGAFVGKLFF.

The chain carries TRBV11-3 and TRBJ2-5; 15 bases are a match to TRBD2. Germline V gene lookup returns CDR1 SGHNT and CDR2 YENEEA. The CDR3 runs 19 residues. Trimming took 3 bases from V and 2 from J; bases not matched to a gene: 10. The CDR3 DNA is TGTGCCAGCAGCTTCCCCGGGACTAGCGGGAGGAGGGATCAAGAGACCCAGTACTTC. It yields the protein CASSFPGTSGRRDQETQYF.

The chain employs TRBV5-1 and TRBJ2-3; 11 bases are a match to TRBD2. The germline V gene encodes CDR1 SGHRS and CDR2 YFSETQ. V shed 0 bases, J shed 5 bases, and the junction held 5 bases outside the gene matches. The CDR3 is 16 residues long. The CDR3 reads CASSLGALAGVDTQYF. CDR3 in DNA: TGCGCCAGCAGCTTGGGGGCACTAGCGGGGGTAGATACGCAGTATTTT.

This clonotype was seen once. The rearrangement uses TRBV10-3 and TRBJ2-4, with 11 positions matching TRBD1. This CDR3 spans 13 amino acids. Looked up from germline, CDR1 is ENHRY and CDR2 is SYGVKD. V shed 7 bases and J 7 bases; nucleotides not matched to a gene: 3. The CDR3 nucleotides read TGTGCCATCAAGCGGGACAGGGGGAACATTCAGTACTTC. This sequence encodes CAIKRDRGNIQYF.

The J gene is TRBJ2-2, the V gene TRBV7-2, with 7 bases matching TRBD2. Germline V lookup: CDR1 SGHTA, CDR2 FQGNSA. J lost 4 bases, V lost 6 bases, and 14 bases had no gene match. The CDR3 is 17 residues long. The CDR3 nucleotides are TGTGCCAGCAGGGAGTACGGCGGGAGCGTCCCCACCGGGGAGCTGTTTTTT. Its protein product is CASREYGGSVPTGELFF.

The chain recombines TRBV18 with TRBJ1-1; TRBD1 agrees at 8 bases. Germline CDR1 KGHSH, CDR2 LQKENI. The CDR3 contains 14 residues. The ends lost 6 bases at V and 1 base at J; junction bases unmatched: 4. CDR3 DNA: TGTGCCAGCTCCTTGGACAGGGAGAACACTGAAGCTTTCTTT. It is translated as CASSLDRENTEAFF.

The V and J genes are TRBV19 and TRBJ1-1, with TRBD1 as a possible D gene (5 bases). There are 15 residues in the CDR3. Germline V gene lookup returns CDR1 LNHDA and CDR2 SQIVND (reference sequence). V gave up 1 base and J gave up 0 bases, with 9 bases separating them. The CDR3 region is CASSIGAGMNTEAFF. The CDR3 nucleotides read TGTGCCAGTAGTATAGGAGCAGGGATGAACACTGAAGCTTTCTTT.

Only a few counts were recorded for this clonotype. This chain joins TRBV20-1 and TRBJ2-2; D gene uncertain. V lost 5 bases, J lost 5 bases, and 18 bases lay in between. The V gene's germline CDR1 is DFQATT and CDR2 SNEGSKA (reference sequence). The CDR3 covers 15 residues. The CDR3 is CSAPTPSGGTGELFF. The CDR3 nucleotides read TGCAGTGCTCCGACACCCTCAGGTGGGACCGGGGAGCTGTTTTTT.